The 23 T cell receptor beta chains presented below share a single source sample, sequenced in a study of blood T cell repertoires in COVID-19. The table came from immunoSEQ multiplex PCR; TCRdb's copy has only in-frame clones and leaves some out. The table shows roughly 63,000 clones, with 79% occurring only once. Material: peripheral blood. The receptors here all came from a human donor in a cohort sampled during active COVID-19.

This sequence joins TRBV2 and TRBJ2-2; the D is unclear. The CDR3 sequence is 14 residues long. The germline V and J ends were trimmed by 0 bases and 6 bases, with 8 bases remaining between them. In germline, CDR1 is SNHLY, CDR2 FYNNEI. CDR3 loop: CASSEARGPGELFF. The CDR3 DNA reads TGTGCCAGCAGTGAAGCGCGTGGGCCCGGGGAGCTGTTTTTT. Complete variable domain (other parts from reference TRBV2 and TRBJ2-2): EPEVTQTPSHQVTQMGQEVILRCVPISNHLYFYWYRQILGQKVEFLVSFYNNEISEKSEIFDDQFSVERPDGSNFTLKIRSTKLEDSAMYFCASSEARGPGELFFGEGSRLTVL.

The count of this clone is one. The V gene is TRBV28, the J gene TRBJ2-3; possible D gene TRBD2, 5 bases. Germline CDR1 reads MDHEN; CDR2 reads SYDVKM. The CDR3 spans 17 residues. Trimming shortened V by 4 bases and J by 2 bases, and 19 bases separated the two germline ends. CDR3 loop: CASSSRSGVGSTDTQYF. The DNA for the CDR3 is TGTGCCAGCAGTTCCCGTTCCGGGGTCGGGTCCACAGATACGCAGTATTTT. Combining the CDR3 with reference TRBV28 and TRBJ2-3 gives the whole variable domain DVKVTQSSRYLVKRTGEKVFLECVQDMDHENMFWYRQDPGLGLRLIYFSYDVKMKEKGDIPEGYSVSREKKERFSLILESASTNQTSMYLCASSSRSGVGSTDTQYFGPGTRLTVL.

This clone was recorded only once. The CDR3 sequence: CASISPGQAYGYTF. CDR3 in DNA: TGTGCCAGCATTTCTCCGGGACAGGCATATGGCTACACCTTC. The chain couples TRBV2 to TRBJ1-2, with 8 bases identical to TRBD1. J lost 5 bases, V lost 7 bases, and 9 bases had no gene match. The CDR3 contains 14 residues. The V gene's germline CDR1 is SNHLY and CDR2 FYNNEI.

J is TRBJ2-6 and V is TRBV7-3, with 16 positions matching TRBD2. CDR1 and CDR2 from the germline V gene are SGHTA and FQGTGA. There are 19 residues in the CDR3. The J segment lost 4 bases and the V segment lost 5 bases, leaving 8 bases of the junction unmatched. CDR3 amino acids: CASSTGLAGGPMGANVLTF. In DNA form, the CDR3 reads TGTGCCAGCAGCACGGGACTAGCGGGAGGGCCTATGGGGGCCAACGTCCTGACTTTC.

The J gene is TRBJ2-1, the V gene TRBV11-3, with TRBD2 as a possible D gene (6 bases). The length of the CDR3 is 14 residues. The V end was cut by 5 bases, the J end by 8 bases, with 16 bases between. Germline V gene lookup returns CDR1 SGHNT and CDR2 YENEEA. CDR3 sequence: CASSPPGRRDEQFF. CDR3 DNA sequence: TGTGCCAGCAGCCCCCCGGGAAGGAGGGATGAGCAGTTCTTC.

In its sample, this clone was seen many times. In the same sample, other DNA sequences code for this CDR3. This chain joins TRBV27 and TRBJ1-2; a possible D gene is TRBD1 (5 bases). Per the germline V gene, CDR1 is MNHEY and CDR2 is SMNVEV (reference sequence). The V end lost 6 bases, the J end lost 7 bases, and 18 bases lay between the germline ends. This CDR3 is 14 amino acids long. CDR3 residues: CASSPLGGLGGYTF. CDR3 DNA sequence: TGTGCCAGCAGCCCGCTGGGGGGGTTGGGTGGCTACACCTTC.

The chain recombines TRBV30 with TRBJ2-7; unclear D gene. The CDR3 sequence is 11 residues long. Trimming took off 1 base at V and 7 bases at J, with 8 bases between the two ends. CDR1 and CDR2 from the germline V gene are GTSNPN and SVGIG (reference sequence). The CDR3 is CAWSEKEEQYF. The CDR3 coding sequence is TGTGCCTGGAGTGAGAAAGAGGAGCAGTACTTC.

J is TRBJ2-1 and V is TRBV3-1 (or the pseudogene TRBV3-2); TRBD2 aligns across 12 bases. Trimming cost V 5 bases and J 2 bases; bases outside gene matches: 4. CDR1 is LGHDT and CDR2 is YNNKEL in the germline V gene (reference sequence). The CDR3 runs to 16 residues. As DNA, the CDR3 is TGTGCCAGCAGCTCCCGACTAGCGGGAGCCTACAATGAGCAGTTCTTC. It specifies CASSSRLAGAYNEQFF.

In this sample, this clone turned up once. The chain links TRBV27 to TRBJ2-3; 7 bases fit TRBD2. This CDR3 contains 15 residues. Trimming took 6 bases from V and 4 from J; bases not matched to a gene: 10. Germline assignment: CDR1 MNHEY and CDR2 SMNVEV (reference sequence). CDR3 bases: TGTGCCAGCAGCGGCTGGGCGGGAGTTCCAGATACGCAGTATTTT. Its translation: CASSGWAGVPDTQYF.

The chain joins TRBV20-1 to TRBJ2-7, with D tentatively TRBD2 (5 bases). This CDR3 is built from 11 residues. Trimming removed 2 bases from V and 9 bases from J, with 11 bases in between. Germline CDR1 DFQATT, CDR2 SNEGSKA (reference sequence). In DNA form, the CDR3 reads TGCAGTGCTAGAACCGGGAAGGTGCAGTACTTC. Its protein is CSARTGKVQYF.

This rearrangement joins TRBV9 to TRBJ2-7, with D perhaps TRBD1 (5 bases). V lost 1 base and J lost 2, with 13 bases in between. The germline V gene encodes CDR1 SGDLS and CDR2 YYNGEE. The length of the CDR3 is 15 residues. The CDR3 reads CASSVQGASTYEQYF. The CDR3 nucleotides read TGTGCCAGCAGCGTACAAGGGGCTAGTACCTACGAGCAGTACTTC.

The table lists this clone with a few counts. This sequence joins TRBV7-2 and TRBJ1-5; 9 bases are a match to TRBD1. Germline CDR1 and CDR2: SGHTA and FQGNSA. The CDR3 is made up of 15 amino acids. The ends lost 5 bases at V and 3 bases at J; junction bases unmatched: 5. CDR3 coding DNA: TGTGCCAGCAGCACCAGGACAGGGGACAATCAGCCCCAGCATTTT. Its translation is CASSTRTGDNQPQHF.

The rearrangement links TRBV5-6 to TRBJ1-1; D not resolved. Trimming pared 4 bases from V and 1 base from J, leaving 5 bases between. The CDR3 loop spans 12 amino acids. The germline V gene encodes CDR1 SGHDT and CDR2 YYEEEE. CDR3 region: CASSLWNTEAFF. The CDR3 DNA sequence: TGTGCCAGCAGCCTCTGGAACACTGAAGCTTTCTTT.

V usage is TRBV14 and J usage is TRBJ2-7; D gene ambiguous. V was cut by 1 base and J by 6 bases, with 7 bases left in between. Germline lookup yields CDR1 SGHDN and CDR2 FVKESK. The CDR3 totals 12 residues. The CDR3 coding sequence is TGTGCCAGCAGCCAAGCATTCGGCGAGCAGTACTTC. It codes for CASSQAFGEQYF.

The chain recombines TRBV4-1 with TRBJ2-1, with 9 bases matching TRBD1. The trim removed 0 bases at V and 8 bases at J, leaving 11 bases unmatched. The germline V gene has CDR1 MGHRA and CDR2 YSYEKL. This CDR3 contains 17 residues. The CDR3 loop reads CASSQELKGQGPDEQFF. The CDR3 nucleotides are TGCGCCAGCAGCCAAGAGTTAAAGGGACAGGGCCCCGATGAGCAGTTCTTC.

The V call is TRBV3-1 (or the pseudogene TRBV3-2), the J call TRBJ2-5, with TRBD2 matching over 13 bases. The CDR3 length is 17 residues. With 1 base clipped from V and 3 bases from J, the junction kept 5 bases outside the gene matches. The V gene's germline CDR1 is LGHDT and CDR2 YNNKEL (reference sequence). Here the CDR3 DNA reads TGTGCCAGCAGCCAAGGAGGACTAGCGGGAGCCAAAGAGACCCAGTACTTC. This codes for CASSQGGLAGAKETQYF.

This chain links TRBV2 with TRBJ2-7; 10 bases line up with TRBD2. The CDR3 extends over 15 amino acids. Unmatched junction bases numbered 5, after V lost 5 bases and J lost 1 base. Germline V gene data show CDR1 as SNHLY and CDR2 as FYNNEI. This CDR3 reads CASSRTSGGSYEQYF. In DNA, the CDR3 is TGTGCCAGCAGTAGGACTAGCGGAGGATCCTACGAGCAGTACTTC.

V is TRBV6-5 and J is TRBJ2-1; D possibly corresponds to TRBD2 (6 bases). V dropped 8 bases and J dropped 1 base, with 15 bases sitting between them. Germline V gene lookup returns CDR1 MNHEY and CDR2 SVGAGI. The length of the CDR3 is 15 residues. CDR3 sequence (DNA): TGTGCCAGCGTCCCGGGGGATTTTTCCTACAATGAGCAGTTCTTC. Its protein product is CASVPGDFSYNEQFF.

The CDR3 here is CASRPPGASNSPLHF. The CDR3 bases are TGTGCCAGCAGACCCCCAGGGGCTTCCAATTCACCCCTCCACTTT. This sequence joins TRBV27 and TRBJ1-6, with TRBD1 as a possible D gene (6 bases). With 6 bases removed from V and 7 bases from J, the gap between germline ends came to 16 bases. Germline CDR1 MNHEY, CDR2 SMNVEV (reference sequence). This CDR3 has 15 amino acids.

This sequence joins TRBV19 and TRBJ2-5, with D perhaps matching TRBD2 (6 bases). The CDR3 covers 13 residues. The germline V gene encodes CDR1 LNHDA and CDR2 SQIVND (reference sequence). V gave up 5 bases and J gave up 3 bases, with 10 bases separating them. CDR3 coding DNA: TGTGCCAGTAGTCCTCGGACTAAAGAGACCCAGTACTTC. Residues: CASSPRTKETQYF.

V usage is TRBV7-9 and J usage is TRBJ2-2; possible D gene TRBD2, 7 bases. The CDR3 length is 15 residues. Germline CDR1 and CDR2: SEHNR and FQNEAQ (reference sequence). The V and J ends lost 6 bases and 4 bases respectively, with 15 bases between them. CDR3 coding DNA: TGTGCCAGCAGGGTGGGGGGGGCCACCACCGGGGAGCTGTTTTTT. This translates into CASRVGGATTGELFF.

The rearrangement uses TRBV5-1 and TRBJ1-4, with D maybe TRBD1 (5 bases). Trimming shortened V by 6 bases and J by 0 bases, and 9 bases separated the two germline ends. This CDR3 is 14 amino acids long. CDR1 is SGHRS and CDR2 is YFSETQ in the germline V gene. The CDR3 reads CASKKGTTNEKLFF. Here the CDR3 DNA reads TGCGCCAGCAAGAAGGGGACAACTAATGAAAAACTGTTTTTT.

This clone was observed many times. In nucleotides, the CDR3 is TGTGCCAGCAGTGATCAGGGCTCGGACACTGAAGCTTTCTTT. It is translated as CASSDQGSDTEAFF. This chain uses TRBV6-1 with TRBJ1-1, with D maybe TRBD1 (5 bases). Trimming took off 3 bases at V and 3 bases at J, with 11 bases between the two ends. The CDR3 contains 14 residues. Germline CDR1 MNHNS, CDR2 SASEGT.